This is a list of T cell receptor beta chains from one sample in a study of control samples from healthy donors and cancer patients. Sequenced by immunoSEQ multiplex PCR; TCRdb stores in-frame clones only, minus some. The sample carries 130,000 or so clones, more than 80% recorded once. Specimen: blood. The receptor set was obtained from a man aged 40-49 years in good health. CDR3s include the opening cysteine and the closing phenylalanine or tryptophan. Fields, in order: J gene, clone size, D gene, V gene, CDR3 length, CDR3 protein, CDR3 DNA. A D gene is named only where the DNA matches it firmly. Part of the rows lack a size; the others show once, few, many or a class for expanded clones.

J gene: TRBJ2-3
clone size: .
D gene: TRBD2
V gene: TRBV6-1
CDR3 length: 19
CDR3 protein: CASSETGLAGGPRSGTQYF
CDR3 DNA: TGTGCCAGCAGTGAAACGGGACTAGCGGGGGGGCCGCGTTCCGGTACGCAGTATTTT

J gene: TRBJ1-4
clone size: few
D gene: .
V gene: TRBV7-9
CDR3 length: 14
CDR3 protein: CASSLAGRNEKLFF
CDR3 DNA: TGTGCCAGCAGCTTGGCAGGGAGGAATGAAAAACTGTTTTTT

J gene: TRBJ1-2
clone size: .
D gene: .
V gene: TRBV12-3/TRBV12-4
CDR3 length: 13
CDR3 protein: CASSFSAGDGYTF
CDR3 DNA: TGTGCCAGCAGTTTTAGCGCAGGGGATGGCTACACCTTC

J gene: TRBJ2-1
clone size: once
D gene: .
V gene: TRBV28
CDR3 length: 12
CDR3 protein: CASQSLHNEQFF
CDR3 DNA: TGTGCCAGTCAGAGCCTACACAATGAGCAGTTCTTC

J gene: TRBJ1-5
clone size: few
D gene: .
V gene: TRBV5-8
CDR3 length: 14
CDR3 protein: CASSLVGLEQPQHF
CDR3 DNA: TGTGCCAGCAGCTTGGTTGGCCTTGAGCAGCCCCAGCATTTT

J gene: TRBJ1-1
clone size: .
D gene: .
V gene: TRBV29-1
CDR3 length: 14
CDR3 protein: CSVAPRVGRNQAFF
CDR3 DNA: TGCAGCGTAGCCCCCCGGGTGGGGAGGAATCAAGCTTTCTTT

J gene: TRBJ1-3
clone size: .
D gene: .
V gene: TRBV7-6
CDR3 length: 13
CDR3 protein: CASSLGGGDTIYF
CDR3 DNA: TGTGCCAGCAGCTTAGGGGGTGGCGACACCATATATTTT

J gene: TRBJ2-7
clone size: .
D gene: .
V gene: TRBV20-1
CDR3 length: 10
CDR3 protein: CSAIGNEQYF
CDR3 DNA: TGCAGTGCTATAGGAAACGAGCAGTACTTC

J gene: TRBJ2-3
clone size: .
D gene: TRBD1
V gene: TRBV11-2
CDR3 length: 14
CDR3 protein: CASSPGTGTDTQYF
CDR3 DNA: TGTGCCAGCAGCCCCGGGACAGGCACAGATACGCAGTATTTT

J gene: TRBJ2-1
clone size: .
D gene: .
V gene: TRBV4-2
CDR3 length: 14
CDR3 protein: CASSLTLGGDEQFF
CDR3 DNA: TGTGCCAGCAGCCTGACCCTAGGAGGCGATGAGCAGTTCTTC

J gene: TRBJ1-2
clone size: .
D gene: TRBD1
V gene: TRBV14
CDR3 length: 14
CDR3 protein: CASSQADRGSGYTF
CDR3 DNA: TGTGCCAGCAGCCAAGCCGACAGGGGCTCTGGCTACACCTTC

J gene: TRBJ2-4
clone size: .
D gene: .
V gene: TRBV10-3
CDR3 length: 16
CDR3 protein: CAISDTPGGAKNIQYF
CDR3 DNA: TGTGCCATCAGTGATACACCCGGAGGGGCTAAAAACATTCAGTACTTC

J gene: TRBJ2-5
clone size: .
D gene: .
V gene: TRBV21-1
CDR3 length: 15
CDR3 protein: CANNLPEGGQETQYF
CDR3 DNA: TGTGCCAACAACCTACCCGAGGGGGGGCAAGAGACCCAGTACTTC

J gene: TRBJ1-1
clone size: .
D gene: TRBD1
V gene: TRBV19
CDR3 length: 18
CDR3 protein: CASTPIRPGTGAHTEAFF
CDR3 DNA: TGTGCCAGTACCCCAATCCGTCCCGGGACAGGGGCACACACTGAAGCTTTCTTT

J gene: TRBJ1-2
clone size: .
D gene: TRBD1
V gene: TRBV18
CDR3 length: 14
CDR3 protein: CASSPRDREDGYTF
CDR3 DNA: TGTGCCAGCTCACCACGGGACAGGGAGGATGGCTACACCTTC

J gene: TRBJ1-1
clone size: .
D gene: TRBD1
V gene: TRBV6-1
CDR3 length: 16
CDR3 protein: CASSDSLQGVGTEAFF
CDR3 DNA: TGTGCCAGCAGTGATAGTCTTCAGGGGGTCGGGACTGAAGCTTTCTTT

J gene: TRBJ1-1
clone size: .
D gene: .
V gene: TRBV28
CDR3 length: 15
CDR3 protein: CASSISPDLGAEAFF
CDR3 DNA: TGTGCCAGCAGTATTTCCCCGGACCTCGGGGCTGAAGCTTTCTTT

J gene: TRBJ1-5
clone size: .
D gene: .
V gene: TRBV19
CDR3 length: 15
CDR3 protein: CASSITGSGNQPQHF
CDR3 DNA: TGTGCCAGTAGTATAACGGGGAGTGGGAATCAGCCCCAGCATTTT

J gene: TRBJ1-1
clone size: .
D gene: TRBD1
V gene: TRBV4-1
CDR3 length: 15
CDR3 protein: CASSLRTGIWTEAFF
CDR3 DNA: TGCGCCAGCAGCCTCCGGACAGGCATATGGACTGAAGCTTTCTTT

J gene: TRBJ2-7
clone size: .
D gene: TRBD1
V gene: TRBV9
CDR3 length: 15
CDR3 protein: CASSVGDSFRYEQYF
CDR3 DNA: TGTGCCAGCAGCGTAGGGGACAGTTTCCGCTACGAGCAGTACTTC

J gene: TRBJ2-5
clone size: .
D gene: .
V gene: TRBV5-1
CDR3 length: 15
CDR3 protein: CASSLEATTQETQYF
CDR3 DNA: TGCGCCAGCAGCTTGGAAGCCACCACCCAAGAGACCCAGTACTTC

J gene: TRBJ1-1
clone size: .
D gene: .
V gene: TRBV5-1
CDR3 length: 14
CDR3 protein: CASSPQTGGTEAFF
CDR3 DNA: TGCGCCAGCAGCCCTCAGACCGGAGGCACTGAAGCTTTCTTT

J gene: TRBJ1-5
clone size: .
D gene: TRBD1
V gene: TRBV7-9
CDR3 length: 15
CDR3 protein: CASSWGQNSNQPQHF
CDR3 DNA: TGTGCCAGCAGCTGGGGACAGAACTCCAATCAGCCCCAGCATTTT

J gene: TRBJ2-5
clone size: .
D gene: TRBD2
V gene: TRBV6-6
CDR3 length: 15
CDR3 protein: CASSYWTSGEETQYF
CDR3 DNA: TGTGCCAGCAGTTACTGGACTAGCGGGGAAGAGACCCAGTACTTC

J gene: TRBJ1-4
clone size: .
D gene: .
V gene: TRBV9
CDR3 length: 14
CDR3 protein: CASSPGGRYEKLFF
CDR3 DNA: TGTGCCAGCAGCCCGGGAGGGAGGTATGAAAAACTGTTTTTT

J gene: TRBJ1-6
clone size: .
D gene: .
V gene: TRBV28
CDR3 length: 13
CDR3 protein: CASIGGNNSPLHF
CDR3 DNA: TGTGCCAGCATAGGGGGAAATAATTCACCCCTCCACTTT

J gene: TRBJ1-5
clone size: .
D gene: .
V gene: TRBV19
CDR3 length: 12
CDR3 protein: CASSILNQPQHF
CDR3 DNA: TGTGCCAGTAGTATATTGAATCAGCCCCAGCATTTT

J gene: TRBJ2-7
clone size: .
D gene: .
V gene: TRBV14
CDR3 length: 16
CDR3 protein: CASSPTGTVHYYEQYF
CDR3 DNA: TGTGCCAGCAGCCCCACTGGGACGGTACACTACTACGAGCAGTACTTC

J gene: TRBJ1-2
clone size: few
D gene: .
V gene: TRBV19
CDR3 length: 12
CDR3 protein: CASSQSRAGYTF
CDR3 DNA: TGTGCCAGTAGCCAGAGCAGGGCCGGCTACACCTTC

J gene: TRBJ1-2
clone size: .
D gene: .
V gene: TRBV7-9
CDR3 length: 15
CDR3 protein: CASSLVLPGHYGYTF
CDR3 DNA: TGTGCCAGCAGCTTAGTCCTTCCGGGCCACTATGGCTACACCTTC

J gene: TRBJ2-7
clone size: .
D gene: .
V gene: TRBV9
CDR3 length: 14
CDR3 protein: CASSVATSGVEQYF
CDR3 DNA: TGTGCCAGCAGCGTAGCTACATCAGGGGTCGAGCAGTACTTC

J gene: TRBJ1-3
clone size: .
D gene: .
V gene: TRBV2
CDR3 length: 13
CDR3 protein: CAAATDSGNTIYF
CDR3 DNA: TGTGCCGCGGCAACAGACTCTGGAAACACCATATATTTT

J gene: TRBJ2-5
clone size: .
D gene: .
V gene: TRBV5-1
CDR3 length: 15
CDR3 protein: CASSLELRKLETQYF
CDR3 DNA: TGCGCCAGCAGCTTGGAGCTTCGGAAGTTAGAGACCCAGTACTTC

J gene: TRBJ2-7
clone size: once
D gene: TRBD1
V gene: TRBV5-4
CDR3 length: 14
CDR3 protein: CASSRGTGTGEQYF
CDR3 DNA: TGTGCCAGCAGCAGAGGGACAGGAACAGGCGAGCAGTACTTC

J gene: TRBJ2-3
clone size: .
D gene: TRBD2
V gene: TRBV27
CDR3 length: 16
CDR3 protein: CASSLELAGGTDTQYF
CDR3 DNA: TGTGCCAGCAGTTTAGAACTAGCGGGCGGCACAGATACGCAGTATTTT

J gene: TRBJ1-3
clone size: once
D gene: .
V gene: TRBV19
CDR3 length: 12
CDR3 protein: CASTTAPNTIYF
CDR3 DNA: TGTGCCAGTACTACAGCCCCAAACACCATATATTTT

J gene: TRBJ1-1
clone size: .
D gene: .
V gene: TRBV5-1
CDR3 length: 15
CDR3 protein: CASSLSSALNTEAFF
CDR3 DNA: TGCGCCAGCAGCTTGTCGTCAGCTTTAAACACTGAAGCTTTCTTT

J gene: TRBJ2-1
clone size: .
D gene: .
V gene: TRBV14
CDR3 length: 14
CDR3 protein: CASSHRPAYNEQFF
CDR3 DNA: TGTGCCAGCAGCCACCGTCCTGCCTACAATGAGCAGTTCTTC

J gene: TRBJ2-7
clone size: .
D gene: .
V gene: TRBV29-1
CDR3 length: 13
CDR3 protein: CSATAADSYEQYF
CDR3 DNA: TGCAGCGCCACGGCAGCCGACAGCTACGAGCAGTACTTC

J gene: TRBJ2-7
clone size: .
D gene: TRBD1
V gene: TRBV18
CDR3 length: 15
CDR3 protein: CASSPLGQGANEQYF
CDR3 DNA: TGTGCCAGCTCACCACTTGGACAGGGGGCAAACGAGCAGTACTTC

J gene: TRBJ2-5
clone size: .
D gene: .
V gene: TRBV20-1
CDR3 length: 13
CDR3 protein: CSASARDQETQYF
CDR3 DNA: TGCAGTGCTAGTGCCAGGGACCAAGAGACCCAGTACTTC

J gene: TRBJ1-4
clone size: once
D gene: .
V gene: TRBV4-2
CDR3 length: 18
CDR3 protein: CASSQDHGMGATNEKLFF
CDR3 DNA: TGTGCCAGCAGCCAAGATCACGGTATGGGGGCAACTAATGAAAAACTGTTTTTT

J gene: TRBJ2-3
clone size: .
D gene: .
V gene: TRBV11-2
CDR3 length: 14
CDR3 protein: CASSPRTFPDTQYF
CDR3 DNA: TGTGCCAGCAGCCCCCGGACCTTCCCAGATACGCAGTATTTT

J gene: TRBJ1-3
clone size: .
D gene: .
V gene: TRBV5-5
CDR3 length: 14
CDR3 protein: CASTLRPPGNTIYF
CDR3 DNA: TGTGCCAGCACCCTTCGGCCCCCTGGAAACACCATATATTTT

J gene: TRBJ1-1
clone size: .
D gene: .
V gene: TRBV19
CDR3 length: 15
CDR3 protein: CASSIGPNQNTEAFF
CDR3 DNA: TGTGCCAGTAGTATTGGGCCAAATCAGAACACTGAAGCTTTCTTT

J gene: TRBJ1-5
clone size: .
D gene: TRBD1
V gene: TRBV10-3
CDR3 length: 14
CDR3 protein: CATRQGLGNQPQHF
CDR3 DNA: TGTGCCACCCGACAGGGGTTGGGCAATCAGCCCCAGCATTTT